The source of this TCR beta chain is a study of regulatory T cells in long-lasting Graves disease. This clonotype was seen a few times. According to the study, TCR beta libraries were built with iRepertoire HTBI primers and CDR3-region Arm-PCR. From the multiplex PCR reads, TCRdb called clonotypes with MiXCR, one entry per CDR3 protein. The sample contains approximately 540,000 distinct CDR3 sequences, around 12% of which appear only once. Documented time point: newly diagnosed GD, antithyroid drugs for less than 3 months. PBMC-extracted RNA yielded the TCR library. Germline loops: CDR1 SGHDN, CDR2 FVKESK. V lost 1 base and J 5 bases, leaving 14 bases between the germline ends. The CDR3 loop spans 16 amino acids. These data were also reused for a study on T cells in Graves' hyperthyroidism and ophthalmopathy. As reported in that work: Diagnosing involved the use of clinical symptoms, serum thyroxine and TRAb, thyroid ultrasound and orbital computed tomography.

The origin of this receptor is a woman in her 30s with Graves disease. The V and J genes are TRBV14 and TRBJ2-2; no clear D. The sequencing used peripheral blood mononuclear cells (PBMCs), collected at new diagnosis, from a patient treated with antithyroid drugs. The CDR3 DNA reads as TGTGCCAGCAGCCAAGTCCCCCTTGCGCGGACCGGGGAGCTGTTTTTT. It specifies CASSQVPLARTGELFF.